The source of this T cell receptor beta chain is a study of blood T cell repertoires in COVID-19. For the study at large: Acute-phase and convalescent COVID-19 samples originated in the United States, Italy and Spain.

This CDR3 has 14 amino acids. V lost 3 bases to trimming and J lost 4 bases, with 12 bases between them. CDR1 is LGHDT and CDR2 is YNNKEL in the germline V gene (reference sequence). In the original workflow: It was from reference gene primer amplification that nucleated cell counts were estimated. The repertoire was sequenced with immunoSEQ multiplex PCR; TCRdb's copy has only in-frame clones and lacks some. The DNA gave D and trimming, while V, J and clone size come from that table. In the table there are some 270,000 clones, 85% of which are singletons. This rearrangement joins TRBV3-1 (or the pseudogene TRBV3-2) to TRBJ1-1; weak D call: TRBD1 (6 bases). The TCR was taken from a woman between 45 and 65 years old with acute COVID-19. Sequenced input: PBMCs or T cells enriched from blood (not recorded which). The CDR3 region is CASSQATGLTEAFF. The CDR3 DNA is TGTGCCAGCAGCCAGGCAACAGGGCTCACTGAAGCTTTCTTT.